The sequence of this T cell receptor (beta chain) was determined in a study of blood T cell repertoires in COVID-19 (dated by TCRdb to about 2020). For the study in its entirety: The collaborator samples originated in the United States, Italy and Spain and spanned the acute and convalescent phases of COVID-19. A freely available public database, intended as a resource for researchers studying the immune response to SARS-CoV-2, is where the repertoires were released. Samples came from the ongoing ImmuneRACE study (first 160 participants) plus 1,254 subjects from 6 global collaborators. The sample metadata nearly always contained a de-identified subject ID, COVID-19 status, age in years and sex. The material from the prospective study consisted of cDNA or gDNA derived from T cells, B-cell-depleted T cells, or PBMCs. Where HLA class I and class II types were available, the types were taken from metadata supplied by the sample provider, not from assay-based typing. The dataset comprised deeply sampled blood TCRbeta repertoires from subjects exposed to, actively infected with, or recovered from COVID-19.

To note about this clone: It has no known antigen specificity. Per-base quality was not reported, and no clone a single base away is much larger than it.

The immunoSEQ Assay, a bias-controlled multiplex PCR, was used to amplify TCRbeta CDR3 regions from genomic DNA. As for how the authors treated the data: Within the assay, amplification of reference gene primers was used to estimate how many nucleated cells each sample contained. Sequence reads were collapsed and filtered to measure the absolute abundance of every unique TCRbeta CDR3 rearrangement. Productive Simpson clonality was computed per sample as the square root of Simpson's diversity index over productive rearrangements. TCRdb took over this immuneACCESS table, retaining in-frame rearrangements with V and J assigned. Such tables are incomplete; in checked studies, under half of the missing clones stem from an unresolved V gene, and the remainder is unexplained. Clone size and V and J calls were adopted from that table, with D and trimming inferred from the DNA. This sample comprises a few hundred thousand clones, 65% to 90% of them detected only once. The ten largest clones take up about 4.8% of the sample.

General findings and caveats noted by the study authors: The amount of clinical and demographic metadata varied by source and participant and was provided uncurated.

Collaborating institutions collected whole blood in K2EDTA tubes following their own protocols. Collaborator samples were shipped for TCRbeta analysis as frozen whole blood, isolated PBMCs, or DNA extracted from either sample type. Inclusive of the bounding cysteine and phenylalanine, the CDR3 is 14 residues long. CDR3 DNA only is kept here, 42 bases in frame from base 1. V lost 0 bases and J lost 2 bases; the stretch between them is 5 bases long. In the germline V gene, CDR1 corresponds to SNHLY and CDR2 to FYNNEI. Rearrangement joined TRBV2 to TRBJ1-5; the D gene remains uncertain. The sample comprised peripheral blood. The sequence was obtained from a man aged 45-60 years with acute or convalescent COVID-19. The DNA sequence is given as TGTGCCAGCAGTGAAGCGGAGGGCAATCAGCCCCAGCATTTT. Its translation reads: CASSEAEGNQPQHF.